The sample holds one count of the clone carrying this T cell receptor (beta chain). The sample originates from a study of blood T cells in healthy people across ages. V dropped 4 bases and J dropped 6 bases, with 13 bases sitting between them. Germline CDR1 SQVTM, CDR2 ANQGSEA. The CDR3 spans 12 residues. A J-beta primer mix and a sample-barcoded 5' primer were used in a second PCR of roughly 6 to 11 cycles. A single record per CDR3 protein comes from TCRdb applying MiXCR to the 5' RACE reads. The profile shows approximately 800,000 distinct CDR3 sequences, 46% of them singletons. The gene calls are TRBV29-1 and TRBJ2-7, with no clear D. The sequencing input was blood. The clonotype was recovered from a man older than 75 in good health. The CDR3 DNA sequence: TGCAGCGTTGGATACTCCACCTCCGAGCAGTACTTC. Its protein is CSVGYSTSEQYF.